This T cell receptor (beta chain) originates from a study of T-cell reconstitution after alpha-beta-depleted transplantation in children. Unique molecular identifiers were incorporated when the TCRbeta library was constructed. Using its own MiXCR run on the PCR reads, TCRdb lists one record per CDR3 protein. This sample has around 960,000 distinct CDR3 sequences; roughly 31% occur once, and the top ten carry roughly 31%. The sample holds a few counts of this clonotype. Its specificity is unknown. Study-wide findings and caveats: Several hundred rapidly expanded clones from non-depleted graft cells reportedly supplied alpha-beta T cells about two months post-transplant. Newly produced T cells mostly provided counts and TCRbeta diversity after one year, as hyperexpanded clones declined. Surviving recipient T cells and intrathymic progenitors accounted for some patients' high TCRbeta diversity at day 60.

V was clipped by 5 bases and J by 0 bases, with 11 bases between them. CDR3 length equals 15 residues. Germline loops: CDR1 MNHEY, CDR2 SVGAGI. This sequence joins TRBV6-5 and TRBJ2-1, with D tentatively TRBD1 (5 bases). The TCR sequence derives from a boy under two years old who had a stem cell transplant for SCID, so the T cells may come from the graft donor. Sequenced here: PBMCs, mostly from graft donor cells, sampled 360 days after TCRalphabeta/CD19-depleted stem cell transplant. CDR3 in DNA: TGTGCCAGCAGTCGCCGACAGAGCTCCTACAATGAGCAGTTCTTC. This sequence encodes CASSRRQSSYNEQFF.